Presented here are 2 T cell receptor beta chains from one specimen sequenced in a study of CD8 T cells in ankylosing spondylitis. General observations from the study: A motif of roughly eight highly homologous TCR beta variants was seen as apparently characteristic of ankylosing spondylitis blood.

TCRdb analysed the 5' RACE reads with MiXCR anew, one entry per CDR3 protein. The sample consists of 700,000 to 850,000 distinct CDR3 sequences, approximately 12% of them appearing once. Antigens for these TCRs are unknown. The specimen sequenced was blood, either unsorted or a sorted T cell fraction (not recorded which). The receptors originated from a male donor with ankylosing spondylitis.

This clonotype showed up just a few times. The chain employs TRBV20-1 and TRBJ2-1; 12 bases fit TRBD2. The V segment lost 8 bases and the J segment 6 bases; nucleotides outside the gene matches: 8. The germline gives CDR1 DFQATT, CDR2 SNEGSKA (reference sequence). The CDR3 has 14 residues. CDR3 loop: CSTTPSGRGNEQFF. In nucleotides, the CDR3 is TGCAGTACAACCCCTAGCGGGAGGGGCAATGAGCAGTTCTTC.

This clonotype was seen repeatedly, ten times or more. V and J are TRBV5-1 and TRBJ1-4; a weak D match, TRBD1 (6 bases). This CDR3 has 15 amino acids. The V and J ends lost 1 base and 2 bases respectively, with 9 bases between them. Germline CDR1 reads SGHRS; CDR2 reads YFSETQ. The CDR3 nucleotides read TGCGCCAGCAGCTTGACAGGGTCTACTAATGAAAAACTGTTTTTT. This sequence encodes CASSLTGSTNEKLFF. Based on the CDR3 plus reference TRBV5-1 and TRBJ1-4, the full variable domain is KAGVTQTPRYLIKTRGQQVTLSCSPISGHRSVSWYQQTPGQGLQFLFEYFSETQRNKGNFPGRFSGRQFSNSRSEMNVSTLELGDSALYLCASSLTGSTNEKLFFGSGTQLSVL.